What follows are 9 T cell receptor beta chains derived from one specimen sequenced in a study of T cell responses to AZD1222 COVID-19 vaccine. Measured with immunoSEQ multiplex PCR; TCRdb has only the in-frame clones, and not every one. The sample lists 89,000 or so clones, just over 85% occurring once. The starting material was peripheral blood, obtained 28 days after the second AZD1222 dose. The receptors shown here come from an adult who received the AZD1222 COVID-19 vaccine.

The V and J genes are TRBV6-5 and TRBJ2-7; 7 bases line up with TRBD1. The trim removed 6 bases at V and 0 bases at J, leaving 5 bases unmatched. The CDR3 runs to 14 residues. CDR1 is MNHEY, CDR2 SVGAGI, per germline. CDR3 sequence reads: CASRGTVNSYEQYF. DNA for the CDR3: TGTGCCAGCAGAGGGACAGTTAACTCCTACGAGCAGTACTTC.

The rearrangement uses TRBV7-8 and TRBJ1-6; D is unresolved. The germline gives CDR1 SGHVS, CDR2 FQNEAQ. The V and J ends lost 5 bases and 5 bases respectively, with 13 bases between them. The CDR3 sequence is 15 residues long. The CDR3 region has the DNA TGTGCCAGCAGCGACAAGGTGGCAGATAATTCACCCCTCCACTTT. Protein: CASSDKVADNSPLHF.

This clone was detected a few times. The rearrangement links TRBV12-3 or TRBV12-4 to TRBJ1-6, with D uncertain. V was cut by 1 base and J by 10 bases, with 8 bases left in between. This CDR3 has 13 amino acids. In DNA, the CDR3 is TGTGCCAGCAGTTTAGATCAGGTGTCACCCCTCCACTTT. This encodes CASSLDQVSPLHF.

The chain is built from TRBV4-1 and TRBJ2-1; 8 nucleotides agree with TRBD1. V lost 0 bases, J lost 0 bases, and 1 base stayed unmatched. Germline CDR1 and CDR2: MGHRA and YSYEKL. The CDR3 runs to 16 residues. CDR3 coding DNA: TGCGCCAGCAGCCAAGATGACAGGGGCTCCTACAATGAGCAGTTCTTC. This gives the protein CASSQDDRGSYNEQFF.

V and J are TRBV28 and TRBJ2-1; D remains unclear. V lost 6 bases and J lost 3, with 3 bases in between. The CDR3 sequence is 11 residues long. Germline V CDR1 and CDR2: MDHEN, SYDVKM. As DNA, the CDR3 is TGTGCCAGCAGAAACTACAATGAGCAGTTCTTC. Amino acids: CASRNYNEQFF.

V and J are TRBV29-1 and TRBJ2-5; possibly TRBD1 for D (6 bases). The V gene lost 5 bases and the J gene lost 4 bases, with 11 bases spanning the gap. The CDR3 extends over 12 amino acids. Germline CDR1 is SQVTM and CDR2 is ANQGSEA. The CDR3 loop reads CSVNRDGETQYF. The CDR3 DNA sequence: TGCAGCGTTAACAGGGACGGAGAGACCCAGTACTTC. Based on the CDR3 plus reference TRBV29-1 and TRBJ2-5, the full variable domain is SAVISQKPSRDICQRGTSLTIQCQVDSQVTMMFWYRQQPGQSLTLIATANQGSEATYESGFVIDKFPISRPNLTFSTLTVSNMSPEDSSIYLCSVNRDGETQYFGPGTRLLVL.

J is TRBJ2-7 and V is TRBV27, with 11 bases fitting TRBD1. CDR3 length: 15 amino acids. Germline V gives CDR1 MNHEY, CDR2 SMNVEV (reference sequence). The ends lost 5 bases at V and 0 bases at J; junction bases unmatched: 3. CDR3 nucleotide sequence: TGTGCCAGCAGTGCGGGACAGGGGGGCTCCTACGAGCAGTACTTC. Protein: CASSAGQGGSYEQYF.

The gene calls are TRBV28 and TRBJ1-1, with 7 bases that match TRBD1. The CDR3 has 15 residues. Per germline, CDR1 MDHEN and CDR2 SYDVKM. After removal of 6 bases from V and 7 bases from J, the junction contained 14 bases not matched to a gene. DNA for the CDR3: TGTGCCAGCAGCTTCACCAGTACAGGGGACGGTGAAGCTTTCTTT. It yields the protein CASSFTSTGDGEAFF.

This chain joins TRBV2 and TRBJ2-7; D may be TRBD1 or TRBD2 (6 bases each). Trimming cost V 0 bases and J 2 bases, with 14 bases left between them. Germline assignment: CDR1 SNHLY and CDR2 FYNNEI. CDR3 length equals 16 residues. Written as DNA, the CDR3 is TGTGCCAGCAGTGAAGCGCTTCCGGAGGGGGCCTACGAGCAGTACTTC. This sequence encodes CASSEALPEGAYEQYF.